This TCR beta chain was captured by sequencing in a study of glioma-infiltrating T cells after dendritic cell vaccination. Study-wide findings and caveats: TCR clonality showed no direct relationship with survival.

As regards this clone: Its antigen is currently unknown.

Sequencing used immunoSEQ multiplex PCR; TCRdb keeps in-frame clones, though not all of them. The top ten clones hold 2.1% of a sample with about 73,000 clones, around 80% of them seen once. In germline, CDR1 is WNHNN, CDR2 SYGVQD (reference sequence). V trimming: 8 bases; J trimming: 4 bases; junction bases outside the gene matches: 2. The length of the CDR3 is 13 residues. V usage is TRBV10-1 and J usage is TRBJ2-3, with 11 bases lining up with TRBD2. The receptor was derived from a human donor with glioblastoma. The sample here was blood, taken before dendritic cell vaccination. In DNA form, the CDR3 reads TGCGCCAGCTTTAGCGGGGGGGCAGATACGCAGTATTTT. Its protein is CASFSGGADTQYF.